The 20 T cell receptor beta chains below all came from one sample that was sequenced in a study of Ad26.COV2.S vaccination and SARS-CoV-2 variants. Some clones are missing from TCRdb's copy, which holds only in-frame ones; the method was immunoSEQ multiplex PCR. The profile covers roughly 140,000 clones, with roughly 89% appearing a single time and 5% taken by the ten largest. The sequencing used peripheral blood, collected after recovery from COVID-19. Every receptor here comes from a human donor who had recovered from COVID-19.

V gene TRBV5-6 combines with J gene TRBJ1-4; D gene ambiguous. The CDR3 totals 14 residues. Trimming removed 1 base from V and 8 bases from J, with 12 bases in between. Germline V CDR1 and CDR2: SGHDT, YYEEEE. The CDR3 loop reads CASSLWTEGEKLFF. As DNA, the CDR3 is TGTGCCAGCAGCTTGTGGACGGAGGGAGAAAAACTGTTTTTT.

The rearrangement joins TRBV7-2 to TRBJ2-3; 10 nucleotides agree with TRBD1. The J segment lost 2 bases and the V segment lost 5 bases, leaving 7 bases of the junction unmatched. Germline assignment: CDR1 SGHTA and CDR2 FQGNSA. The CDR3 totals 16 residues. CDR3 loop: CASSQRTGGHTDTQYF. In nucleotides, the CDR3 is TGTGCCAGCAGCCAACGGACAGGGGGGCACACAGATACGCAGTATTTT.

CDR3 in amino acids: CASSGDRNEKLFF. CDR3 nucleotides: TGTGCCAGCTCGGGGGACAGGAATGAAAAACTGTTTTTT. The chain links TRBV6-5 to TRBJ1-4, with TRBD1 matching over 8 bases. This CDR3 contains 13 residues. The junction had 4 bases not matched to a gene; V was cut back by 8 bases and J by 5 bases. The germline CDR1 and CDR2 sequences are MNHEY and SVGAGI.

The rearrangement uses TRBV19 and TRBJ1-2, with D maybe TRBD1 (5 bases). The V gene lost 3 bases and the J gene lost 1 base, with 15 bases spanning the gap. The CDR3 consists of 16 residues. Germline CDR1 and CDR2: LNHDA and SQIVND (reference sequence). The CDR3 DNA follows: TGTGCCAGTAGTATTGGAGGGGTGAAGAGTAACTATGGCTACACCTTC. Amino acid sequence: CASSIGGVKSNYGYTF.

In DNA form, the CDR3 reads TGTGCCAGCAGTCCCCCCGCGTATAGTTACGCCTACGAGCAGTACTTC. It is translated as CASSPPAYSYAYEQYF. The chain combines TRBV6-2 or TRBV6-3 with TRBJ2-7; no definite D call. The CDR3 extends over 16 amino acids. V lost 5 bases, J lost 2 bases, and 19 bases lay in between. Germline CDR1 is MNHEY and CDR2 is SVGEGT.

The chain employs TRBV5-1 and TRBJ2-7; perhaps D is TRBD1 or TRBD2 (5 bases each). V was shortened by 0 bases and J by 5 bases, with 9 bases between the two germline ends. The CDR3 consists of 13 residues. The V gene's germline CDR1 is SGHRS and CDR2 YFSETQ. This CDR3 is CASSLGGSNEQYF. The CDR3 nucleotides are TGCGCCAGCAGCTTGGGGGGGTCTAACGAGCAGTACTTC.

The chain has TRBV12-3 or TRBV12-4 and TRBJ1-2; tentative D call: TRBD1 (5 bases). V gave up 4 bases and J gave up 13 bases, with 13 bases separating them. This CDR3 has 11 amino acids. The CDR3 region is CASSSTAPSTF. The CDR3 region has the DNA TGTGCCAGCAGTTCGACAGCCCCCTCCACCTTC.

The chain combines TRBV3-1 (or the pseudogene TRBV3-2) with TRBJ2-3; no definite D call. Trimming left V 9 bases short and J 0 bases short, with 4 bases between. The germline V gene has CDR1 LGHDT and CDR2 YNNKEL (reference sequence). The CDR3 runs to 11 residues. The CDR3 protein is CARRSTDTQYF. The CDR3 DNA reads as TGTGCCAGGCGGAGCACAGATACGCAGTATTTT.

CDR3 nucleotide sequence: TGTGCCAGCAGTTACTACACAAGCGGAGAGACCCAGTACTTC. Its translation is CASSYYTSGETQYF. The chain combines TRBV6-5 with TRBJ2-5; a weak D match, TRBD2 (5 bases). Germline V gene sequence: CDR1 MNHEY, CDR2 SVGAGI. The CDR3 length is 14 residues. Trimming pared 1 base from V and 4 bases from J, leaving 10 bases between.

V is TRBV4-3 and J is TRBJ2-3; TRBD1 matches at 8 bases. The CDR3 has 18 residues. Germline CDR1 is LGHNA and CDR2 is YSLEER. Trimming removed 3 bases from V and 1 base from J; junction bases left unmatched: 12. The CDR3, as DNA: TGCGCCAGCAGCCACCGGACAGGGCCGGGTTCTCGCACAGATACGCAGTATTTT. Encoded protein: CASSHRTGPGSRTDTQYF.

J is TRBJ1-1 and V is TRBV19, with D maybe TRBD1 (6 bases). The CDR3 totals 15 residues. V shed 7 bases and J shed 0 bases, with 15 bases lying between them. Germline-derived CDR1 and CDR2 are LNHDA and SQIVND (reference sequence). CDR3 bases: TGTGCCAGTAAGGGGGGGGGCAGCATGAACACTGAAGCTTTCTTT. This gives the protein CASKGGGSMNTEAFF.

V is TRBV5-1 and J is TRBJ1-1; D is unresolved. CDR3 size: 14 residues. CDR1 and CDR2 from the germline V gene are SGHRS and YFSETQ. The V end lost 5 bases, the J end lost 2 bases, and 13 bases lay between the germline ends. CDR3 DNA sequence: TGCGCCAGCAGAAGAAGTCGGACTAACACTGAAGCTTTCTTT. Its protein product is CASRRSRTNTEAFF. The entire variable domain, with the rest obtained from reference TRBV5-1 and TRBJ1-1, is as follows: KAGVTQTPRYLIKTRGQQVTLSCSPISGHRSVSWYQQTPGQGLQFLFEYFSETQRNKGNFPGRFSGRQFSNSRSEMNVSTLELGDSALYLCASRRSRTNTEAFFGQGTRLTVV.

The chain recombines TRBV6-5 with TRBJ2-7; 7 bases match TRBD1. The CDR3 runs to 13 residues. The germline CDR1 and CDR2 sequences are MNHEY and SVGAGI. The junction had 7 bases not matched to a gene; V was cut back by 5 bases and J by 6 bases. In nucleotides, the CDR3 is TGTGCCAGCAGTCGACAGGGAATGAGCGAGCAGTACTTC. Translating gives CASSRQGMSEQYF.

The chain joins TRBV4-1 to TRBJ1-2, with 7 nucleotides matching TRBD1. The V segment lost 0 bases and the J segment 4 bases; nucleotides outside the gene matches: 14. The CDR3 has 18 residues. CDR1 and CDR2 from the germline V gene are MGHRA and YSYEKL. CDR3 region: CASSQEYTEYGTVYGYTF. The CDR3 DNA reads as TGCGCCAGCAGCCAAGAATATACTGAGTACGGGACAGTCTATGGCTACACCTTC.

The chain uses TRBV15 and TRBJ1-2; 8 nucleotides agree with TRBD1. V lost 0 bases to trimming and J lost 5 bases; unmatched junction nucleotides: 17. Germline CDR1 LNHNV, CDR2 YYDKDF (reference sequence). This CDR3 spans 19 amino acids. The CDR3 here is CATSRDLGQVFKVGYGYTF. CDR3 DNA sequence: TGTGCCACCAGCAGAGATTTGGGACAGGTCTTTAAGGTCGGGTATGGCTACACCTTC.

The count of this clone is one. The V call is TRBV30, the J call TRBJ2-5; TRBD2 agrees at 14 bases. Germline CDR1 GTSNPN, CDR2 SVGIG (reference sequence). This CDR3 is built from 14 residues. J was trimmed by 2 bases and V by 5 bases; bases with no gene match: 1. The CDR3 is CAWGLAGGQETQYF. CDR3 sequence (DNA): TGTGCCTGGGGACTAGCGGGGGGACAAGAGACCCAGTACTTC.

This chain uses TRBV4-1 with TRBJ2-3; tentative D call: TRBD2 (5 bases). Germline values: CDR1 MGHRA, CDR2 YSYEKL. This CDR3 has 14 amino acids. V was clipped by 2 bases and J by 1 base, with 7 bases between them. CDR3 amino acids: CASSQIGGTDTQYF. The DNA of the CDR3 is TGCGCCAGCAGCCAAATCGGGGGCACAGATACGCAGTATTTT.

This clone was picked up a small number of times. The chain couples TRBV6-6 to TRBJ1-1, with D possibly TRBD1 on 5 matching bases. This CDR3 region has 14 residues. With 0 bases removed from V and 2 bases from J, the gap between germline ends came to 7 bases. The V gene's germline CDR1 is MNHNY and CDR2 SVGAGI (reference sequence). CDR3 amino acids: CASSYSGGNTEAFF. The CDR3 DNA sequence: TGTGCCAGCAGTTACTCGGGGGGAAACACTGAAGCTTTCTTT.

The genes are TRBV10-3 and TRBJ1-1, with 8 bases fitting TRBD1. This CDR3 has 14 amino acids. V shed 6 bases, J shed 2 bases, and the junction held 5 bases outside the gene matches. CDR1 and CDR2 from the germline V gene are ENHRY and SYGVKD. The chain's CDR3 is CAISEGQGNTEAFF. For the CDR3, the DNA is TGTGCCATCAGCGAAGGACAGGGCAACACTGAAGCTTTCTTT.

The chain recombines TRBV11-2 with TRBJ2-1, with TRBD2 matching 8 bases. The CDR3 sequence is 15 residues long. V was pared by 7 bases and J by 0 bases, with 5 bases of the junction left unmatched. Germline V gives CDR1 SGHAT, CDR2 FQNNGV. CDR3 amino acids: CASTGGVSSYNEQFF. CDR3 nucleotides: TGTGCCAGCACCGGGGGGGTTAGCTCCTACAATGAGCAGTTCTTC.